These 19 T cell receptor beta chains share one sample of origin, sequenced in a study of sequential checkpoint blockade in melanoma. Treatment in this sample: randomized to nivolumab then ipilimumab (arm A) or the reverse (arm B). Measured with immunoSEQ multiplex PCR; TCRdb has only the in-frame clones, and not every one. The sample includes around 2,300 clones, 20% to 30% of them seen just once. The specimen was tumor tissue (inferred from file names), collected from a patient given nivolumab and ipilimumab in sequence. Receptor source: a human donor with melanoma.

The CDR3 spells CASSLLRGQKQETQYF. The CDR3 DNA follows: TGTGCCAGCAGCCTACTCAGGGGGCAGAAGCAAGAGACCCAGTACTTC. This chain uses TRBV11-3 with TRBJ2-5; 8 bases are a match to TRBD1. Trimming cost V 5 bases and J 2 bases; bases outside gene matches: 10. Per the germline V gene, CDR1 is SGHNT and CDR2 is YENEEA. This CDR3 is 16 amino acids long.

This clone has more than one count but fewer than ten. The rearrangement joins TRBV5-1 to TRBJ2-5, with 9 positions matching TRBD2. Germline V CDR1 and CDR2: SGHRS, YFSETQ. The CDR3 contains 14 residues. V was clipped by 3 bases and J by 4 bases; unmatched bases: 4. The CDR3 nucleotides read TGCGCCAGCAGCTCAGGGACTAGCCGAGAGACCCAGTACTTC. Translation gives CASSSGTSRETQYF.

The CDR3 protein is CASSRTGGSNQPQHF. DNA of the CDR3: TGTGCCAGTAGTCGGACAGGGGGCAGTAATCAGCCCCAGCATTTT. This chain joins TRBV19 and TRBJ1-5; 11 positions match TRBD1. This CDR3 has 15 residues. V lost 5 bases and J lost 4; bases outside the gene matches: 4. CDR1 and CDR2 from the germline V gene are LNHDA and SQIVND (reference sequence).

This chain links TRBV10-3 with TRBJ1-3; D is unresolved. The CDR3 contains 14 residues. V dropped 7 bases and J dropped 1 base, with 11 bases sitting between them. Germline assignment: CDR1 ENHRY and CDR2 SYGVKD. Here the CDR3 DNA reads TGTGCCATCAAGATGGGGTTATCTGGAAACACCATATATTTT. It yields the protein CAIKMGLSGNTIYF.

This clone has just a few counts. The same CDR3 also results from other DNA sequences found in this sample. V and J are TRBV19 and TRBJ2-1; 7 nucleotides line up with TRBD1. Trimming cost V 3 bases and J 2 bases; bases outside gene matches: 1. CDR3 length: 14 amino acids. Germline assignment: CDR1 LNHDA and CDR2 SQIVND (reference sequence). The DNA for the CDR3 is TGTGCCAGTAGTATCGACAGGGCCTACAATGAGCAGTTCTTC. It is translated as CASSIDRAYNEQFF.

The CDR3 DNA reads as TGTGCCAGTAGTATAGTCCCGGGGGGCCACAATGAGCAGTTCTTC. It translates to CASSIVPGGHNEQFF. The chain is built from TRBV19 and TRBJ2-1, with a possible D match to TRBD2 (7 bases). Germline V lookup: CDR1 LNHDA, CDR2 SQIVND (reference sequence). The CDR3 has 15 residues. V dropped 1 base and J dropped 5 bases, with 12 bases sitting between them.

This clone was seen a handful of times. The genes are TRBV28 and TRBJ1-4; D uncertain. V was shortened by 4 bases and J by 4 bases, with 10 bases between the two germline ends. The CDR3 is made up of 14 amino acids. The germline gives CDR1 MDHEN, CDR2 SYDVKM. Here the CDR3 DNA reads TGTGCCAGCAGTTCCCGGAATGGTAATGAAAAACTGTTTTTT. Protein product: CASSSRNGNEKLFF.

The CDR3 loop reads CSVERGKGASGYNEQFF. DNA of the CDR3: TGCAGCGTTGAAAGAGGAAAGGGGGCTAGCGGATACAATGAGCAGTTCTTC. The chain employs TRBV29-1 and TRBJ2-1, with D possibly called TRBD1 or TRBD2 (7 bases each). V lost 2 bases, J lost 4 bases, and 21 bases lay in between. This CDR3 is built from 17 residues. CDR1 SQVTM and CDR2 ANQGSEA come from the germline V gene.

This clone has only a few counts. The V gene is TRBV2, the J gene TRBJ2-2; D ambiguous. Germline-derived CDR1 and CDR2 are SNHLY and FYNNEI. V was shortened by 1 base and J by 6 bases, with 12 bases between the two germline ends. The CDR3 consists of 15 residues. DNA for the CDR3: TGTGCCAGCAGTGAAGGGGCCCTGGCTCCCGGGGAGCTGTTTTTT. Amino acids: CASSEGALAPGELFF.

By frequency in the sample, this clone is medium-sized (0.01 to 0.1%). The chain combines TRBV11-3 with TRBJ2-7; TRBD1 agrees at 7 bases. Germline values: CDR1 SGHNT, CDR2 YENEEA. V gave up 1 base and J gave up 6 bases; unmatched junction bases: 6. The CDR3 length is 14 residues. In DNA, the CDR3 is TGTGCCAGCAGCTTAGTGGGGACAGTGCCCGAGCAGTACTTC. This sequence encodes CASSLVGTVPEQYF.

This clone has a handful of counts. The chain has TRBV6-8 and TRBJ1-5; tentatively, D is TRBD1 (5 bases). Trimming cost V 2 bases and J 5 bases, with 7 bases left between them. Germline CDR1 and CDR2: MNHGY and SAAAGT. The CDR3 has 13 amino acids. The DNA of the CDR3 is TGTGCCAGCAGTTACGGGACCTATCAGCCCCAGCATTTT. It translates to CASSYGTYQPQHF.

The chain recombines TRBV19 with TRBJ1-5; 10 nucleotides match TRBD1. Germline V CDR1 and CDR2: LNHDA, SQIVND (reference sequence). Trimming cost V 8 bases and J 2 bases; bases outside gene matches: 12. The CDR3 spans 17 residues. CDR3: CASLTSTGGLGNQPQHF. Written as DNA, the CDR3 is TGTGCCAGTCTGACCTCGACAGGGGGCTTAGGCAATCAGCCCCAGCATTTT.

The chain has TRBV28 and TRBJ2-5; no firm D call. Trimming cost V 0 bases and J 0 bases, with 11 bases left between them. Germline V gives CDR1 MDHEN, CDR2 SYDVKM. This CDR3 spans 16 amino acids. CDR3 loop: CASSLWVGGDQETQYF. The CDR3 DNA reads TGTGCCAGCAGTTTATGGGTAGGCGGCGACCAAGAGACCCAGTACTTC. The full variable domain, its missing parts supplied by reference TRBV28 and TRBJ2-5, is DVKVTQSSRYLVKRTGEKVFLECVQDMDHENMFWYRQDPGLGLRLIYFSYDVKMKEKGDIPEGYSVSREKKERFSLILESASTNQTSMYLCASSLWVGGDQETQYFGPGTRLLVL.

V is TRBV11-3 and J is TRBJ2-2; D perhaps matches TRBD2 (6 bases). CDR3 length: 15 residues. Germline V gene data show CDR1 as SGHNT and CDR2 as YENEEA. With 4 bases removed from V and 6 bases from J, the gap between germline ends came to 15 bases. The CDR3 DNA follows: TGTGCCAGCAGCTCTCCGAACGGGGGATCCGGGGAGCTGTTTTTT. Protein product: CASSSPNGGSGELFF.

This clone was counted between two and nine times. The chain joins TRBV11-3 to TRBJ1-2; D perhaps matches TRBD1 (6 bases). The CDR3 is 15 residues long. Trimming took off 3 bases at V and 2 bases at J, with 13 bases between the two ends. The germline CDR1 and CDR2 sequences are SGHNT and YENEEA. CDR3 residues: CASSLTTGPNYGYTF. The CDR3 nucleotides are TGTGCCAGCAGCTTGACAACAGGGCCCAACTATGGCTACACCTTC.

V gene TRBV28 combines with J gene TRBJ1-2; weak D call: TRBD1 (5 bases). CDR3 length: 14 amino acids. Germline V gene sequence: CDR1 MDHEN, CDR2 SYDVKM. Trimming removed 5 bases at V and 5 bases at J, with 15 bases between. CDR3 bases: TGTGCCAGCAGTCCGCGGGAGGGGCGATATGGCTACACCTTC. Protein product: CASSPREGRYGYTF.

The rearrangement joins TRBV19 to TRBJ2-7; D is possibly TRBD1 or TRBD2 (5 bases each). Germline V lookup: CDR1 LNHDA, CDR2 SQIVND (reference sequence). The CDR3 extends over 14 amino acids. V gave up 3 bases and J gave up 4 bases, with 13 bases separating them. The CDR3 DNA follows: TGTGCCAGTAGTATTACCGGGACGAATTACGAGCAGTACTTC. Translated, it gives CASSITGTNYEQYF. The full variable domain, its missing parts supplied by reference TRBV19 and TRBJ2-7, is DGGITQSPKYLFRKEGQNVTLSCEQNLNHDAMYWYRQDPGQGLRLIYYSQIVNDFQKGDIAEGYSVSREKKESFPLTVTSAQKNPTAFYLCASSITGTNYEQYFGPGTRLTVT.

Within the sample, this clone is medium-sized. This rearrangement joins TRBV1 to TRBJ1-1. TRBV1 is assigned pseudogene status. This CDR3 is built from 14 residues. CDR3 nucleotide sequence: TGCGCCAGCAGCCGGGGCGGGGATAGCACTGAAGCTTTCTTT. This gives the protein CASSRGGDSTEAFF.

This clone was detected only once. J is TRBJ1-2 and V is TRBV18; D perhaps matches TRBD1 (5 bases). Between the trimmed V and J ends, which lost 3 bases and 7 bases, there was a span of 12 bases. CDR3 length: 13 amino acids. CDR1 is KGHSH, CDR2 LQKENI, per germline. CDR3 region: CASSPTGDGGYTF. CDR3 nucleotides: TGTGCCAGCTCACCGACCGGGGACGGTGGCTACACCTTC.